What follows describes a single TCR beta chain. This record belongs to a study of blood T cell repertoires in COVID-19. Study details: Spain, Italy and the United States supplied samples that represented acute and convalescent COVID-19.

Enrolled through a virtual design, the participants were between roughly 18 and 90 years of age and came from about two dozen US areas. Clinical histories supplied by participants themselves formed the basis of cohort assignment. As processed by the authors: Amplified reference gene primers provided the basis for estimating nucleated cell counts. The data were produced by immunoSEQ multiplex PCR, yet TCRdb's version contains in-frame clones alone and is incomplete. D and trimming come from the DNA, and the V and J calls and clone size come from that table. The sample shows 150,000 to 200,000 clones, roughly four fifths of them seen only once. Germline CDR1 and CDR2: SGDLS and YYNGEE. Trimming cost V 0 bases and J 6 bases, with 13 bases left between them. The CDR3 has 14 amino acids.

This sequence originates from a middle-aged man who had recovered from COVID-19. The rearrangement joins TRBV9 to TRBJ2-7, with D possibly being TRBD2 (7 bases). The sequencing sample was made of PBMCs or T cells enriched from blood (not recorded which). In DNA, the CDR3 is TGTGCCAGCAGCGTAGGACGGGGGGCAGGCGAGCAGTACTTC. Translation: CASSVGRGAGEQYF.